Detailed here is one T cell receptor (beta chain). Data came from immunoSEQ multiplex PCR; TCRdb stores just in-frame clones and leaves some out. The sample contains some 50,000 clones, roughly 86% of which appear only once. This CDR3 has 15 residues. The V end was cut by 0 bases, the J end by 0 bases, with 3 bases between. The germline V gene has CDR1 MRHNA and CDR2 SNTAGT. This record belongs to a study of blood T cell repertoires in COVID-19. Sequencing was done on a sample of peripheral blood. The chain couples TRBV6-4 to TRBJ2-6; D not resolved. The clonotype comes from a man aged 40-55 years with active COVID-19. CDR3 protein: CASSDSLSGANVLTF. DNA of the CDR3: TGTGCCAGCAGTGACTCACTCTCTGGGGCCAACGTCCTGACTTTC.